This note documents a single T cell receptor beta chain sequence. Its matching antigen is unknown. This sample is drawn from a study of T cell responses to AZD1222 COVID-19 vaccine. Study-wide points: The number of AZD1222 recipients seropositive at baseline was only five to seven. Spike-specific TCR breadth rose after two AZD1222 doses, and depth rose as well.

Clones were sequenced by immunoSEQ multiplex PCR, and TCRdb holds only the in-frame ones, with some missing. The sample lists about 130,000 clones, over 75% seen once, with approximately 3% in the top ten. CDR3 size: 15 residues. Germline V gene lookup returns CDR1 SQVTM and CDR2 ANQGSEA. V dropped 2 bases and J dropped 2 bases, with 16 bases sitting between them. This specimen was peripheral blood, taken on day 0 of AZD1222 vaccination. The origin of this receptor is an adult in good health. The genes are TRBV29-1 and TRBJ2-7; D perhaps matches TRBD1 (6 bases). CDR3 amino acids: CSVESWGTYTYEQYF. Here the CDR3 DNA reads TGCAGCGTTGAAAGTTGGGGGACATACACCTACGAGCAGTACTTC.